The 8 T cell receptor beta chains given below trace back to one sample, sequenced in a study of T cell clusters in autoimmune cytopenias (dated by TCRdb to between 2018 and 2020). Per sample, about 250 ng of peripheral blood genomic DNA, 30,000 to 40,000 genome equivalents, was used for TRB amplification. TCRdb names Illumina MiSeq as the instrument used. TRB rearrangements were amplified by multiplex PCR using a touch-down protocol with TRB-A and TRB-B primer pools mixed in one tube. Reprocessed by TCRdb, the reads give a single entry per CDR3 protein sequence, without DNA. Per the sample table, the count is approximately 10,000 distinct CDR3 sequences. Clones ranked in the top ten supply 9.2% of the sample. The specimen sequenced was peripheral blood. These receptors were obtained from a human donor with an autoimmune cytopenia or autoimmune hepatitis (not recorded which).

The V and J genes are TRBV15 and TRBJ2-5; the D call from TCRdb, TRBD1, cannot be confirmed without DNA. This CDR3 spans 16 amino acids. In germline, CDR1 is LNHNV, CDR2 YYDKDF (reference sequence). CDR3 residues: CATSKRGPARGETQYF.

This clonotype is medium-sized by frequency. V and J are TRBV11-1 and TRBJ1-4; TCRdb lists TRBD1, though no DNA is available to test this call. There are 12 residues in the CDR3. Per the germline V gene, CDR1 is SGHAT and CDR2 is FQDESV (reference sequence). The CDR3 sequence: CASSGDTEKLFF.

This clonotype is medium-sized by frequency. J is TRBJ1-2 and V is TRBV19. The CDR3 length is 15 residues. Germline CDR1 is LNHDA and CDR2 is SQIVND (reference sequence). CDR3 amino acids: CASSPSSKGGRGYTF.

The rearrangement joins TRBV24-1 to TRBJ2-2. Per germline, CDR1 KGHDR and CDR2 SFDVKD. CDR3 length: 12 residues. The CDR3 here is CATSRVTGELFF.

The chain employs TRBV20-1 and TRBJ2-4; TCRdb lists TRBD2, though no DNA is available to test this call. The CDR3 sequence is 11 residues long. Germline values: CDR1 DFQATT, CDR2 SNEGSKA (reference sequence). CDR3 sequence: CSARAGNIQYF.

V is TRBV11-2 and J is TRBJ2-3; TCRdb picks TRBD1, but there is no DNA to check that call. The CDR3 totals 14 residues. Per the germline V gene, CDR1 is SGHAT and CDR2 is FQNNGV. CDR3 amino acids: CASSDWGDTDTQYF.

V is TRBV12-3 or TRBV12-4 and J is TRBJ2-5. The CDR3 extends over 13 amino acids. Here the CDR3 reads CASSLSGEETQYF.

Frequency places this clonotype as medium-sized. V and J are TRBV19 and TRBJ2-1. This CDR3 has 14 residues. The V gene's germline CDR1 is LNHDA and CDR2 SQIVND (reference sequence). The CDR3 sequence is CASSLRAPHNEQFF. Full variable domain (missing parts from reference TRBV19 and TRBJ2-1): DGGITQSPKYLFRKEGQNVTLSCEQNLNHDAMYWYRQDPGQGLRLIYYSQIVNDFQKGDIAEGYSVSREKKESFPLTVTSAQKNPTAFYLCASSLRAPHNEQFFGPGTRLTVL.